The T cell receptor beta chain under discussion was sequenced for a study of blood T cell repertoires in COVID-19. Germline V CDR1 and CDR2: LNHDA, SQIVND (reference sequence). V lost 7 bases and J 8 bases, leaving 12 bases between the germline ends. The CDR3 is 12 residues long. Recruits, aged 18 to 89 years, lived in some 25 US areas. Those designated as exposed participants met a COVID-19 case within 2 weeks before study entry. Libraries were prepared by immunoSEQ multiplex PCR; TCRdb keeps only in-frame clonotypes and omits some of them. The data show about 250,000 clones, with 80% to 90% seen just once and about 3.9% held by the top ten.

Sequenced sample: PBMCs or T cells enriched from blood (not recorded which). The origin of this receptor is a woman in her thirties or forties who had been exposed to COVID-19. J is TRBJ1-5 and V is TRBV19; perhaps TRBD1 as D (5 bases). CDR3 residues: CASNQGLEPQHF. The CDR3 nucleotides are TGTGCCAGTAACCAGGGTTTAGAGCCCCAGCATTTT.